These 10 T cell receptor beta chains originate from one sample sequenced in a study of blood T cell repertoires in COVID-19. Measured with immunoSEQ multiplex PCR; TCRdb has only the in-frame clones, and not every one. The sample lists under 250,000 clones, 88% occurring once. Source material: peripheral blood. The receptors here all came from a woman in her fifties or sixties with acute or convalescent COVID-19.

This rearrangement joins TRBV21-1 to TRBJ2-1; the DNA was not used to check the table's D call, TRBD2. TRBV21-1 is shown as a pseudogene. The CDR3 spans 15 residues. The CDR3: CASSTFERVHNEQFF. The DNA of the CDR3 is TGTGCCAGCAGCACATTCGAGCGGGTTCACAATGAGCAGTTCTTC.

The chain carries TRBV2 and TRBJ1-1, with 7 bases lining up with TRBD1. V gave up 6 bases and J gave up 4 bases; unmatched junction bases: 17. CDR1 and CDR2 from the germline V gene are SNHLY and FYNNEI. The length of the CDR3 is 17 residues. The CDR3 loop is CASSGGRGFPGSTEAFF. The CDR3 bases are TGTGCCAGCAGCGGCGGCAGGGGGTTCCCAGGGAGCACTGAAGCTTTCTTT.

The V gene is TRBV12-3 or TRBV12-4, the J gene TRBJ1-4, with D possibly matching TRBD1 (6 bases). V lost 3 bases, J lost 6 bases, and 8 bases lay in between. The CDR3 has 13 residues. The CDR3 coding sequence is TGTGCCAGCAGTTTCAGACAGGATGAAAAACTGTTTTTT. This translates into CASSFRQDEKLFF.

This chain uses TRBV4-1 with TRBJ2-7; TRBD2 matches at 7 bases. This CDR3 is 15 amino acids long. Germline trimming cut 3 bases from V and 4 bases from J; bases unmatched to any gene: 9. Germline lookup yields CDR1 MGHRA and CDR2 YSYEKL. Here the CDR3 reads CASSQASGVGYEQYF. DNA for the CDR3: TGCGCCAGCAGCCAGGCGAGCGGGGTGGGGTACGAGCAGTACTTC.

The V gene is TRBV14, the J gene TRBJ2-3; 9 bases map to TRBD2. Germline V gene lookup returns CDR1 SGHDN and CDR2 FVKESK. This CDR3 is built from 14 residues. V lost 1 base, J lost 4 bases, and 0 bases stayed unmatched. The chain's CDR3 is CASSQGGGADTQYF. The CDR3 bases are TGTGCCAGCAGCCAAGGCGGGGGGGCAGATACGCAGTATTTT.

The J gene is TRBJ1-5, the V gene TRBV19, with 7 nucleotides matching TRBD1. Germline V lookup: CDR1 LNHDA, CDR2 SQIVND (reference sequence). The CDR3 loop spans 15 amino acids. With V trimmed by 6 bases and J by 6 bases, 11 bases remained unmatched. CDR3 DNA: TGTGCCAGTAGGGCCGGGACAGCCCCCGGTCAGCCCCAGCATTTT. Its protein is CASRAGTAPGQPQHF.

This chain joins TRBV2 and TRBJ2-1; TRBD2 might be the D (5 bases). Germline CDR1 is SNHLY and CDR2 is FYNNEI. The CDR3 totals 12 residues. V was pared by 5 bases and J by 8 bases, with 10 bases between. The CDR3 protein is CASSPDWDEQFF. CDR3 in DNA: TGTGCCAGCAGTCCGGACTGGGATGAGCAGTTCTTC.

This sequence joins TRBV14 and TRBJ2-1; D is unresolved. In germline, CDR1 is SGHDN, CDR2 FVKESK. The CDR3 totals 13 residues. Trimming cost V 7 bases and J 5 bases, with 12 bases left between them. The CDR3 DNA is TGTGCCAGCACACCATCGAGGAACAATGAGCAGTTCTTC. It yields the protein CASTPSRNNEQFF.

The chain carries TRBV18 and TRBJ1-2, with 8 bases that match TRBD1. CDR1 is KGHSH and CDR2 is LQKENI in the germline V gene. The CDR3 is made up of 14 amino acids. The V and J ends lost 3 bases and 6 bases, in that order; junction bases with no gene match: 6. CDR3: CASSPDRVSDGYTF. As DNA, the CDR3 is TGTGCCAGCTCACCGGACAGGGTATCGGATGGCTACACCTTC.

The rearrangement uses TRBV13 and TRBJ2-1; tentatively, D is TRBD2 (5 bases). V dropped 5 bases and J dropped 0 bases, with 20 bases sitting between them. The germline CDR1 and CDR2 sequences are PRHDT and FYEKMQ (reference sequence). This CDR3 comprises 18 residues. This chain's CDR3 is CASSDLGVKLSSYNEQFF. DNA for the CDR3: TGTGCCAGCAGCGACCTCGGGGTGAAGTTGAGCTCCTACAATGAGCAGTTCTTC.